This T cell receptor beta chain stems from a study of human T cells and chemical hapten exposure. Study-level information: For sensitization, 2% DPC was applied to an approximately 2 cm by approximately 2 cm patch of upper inner arm skin.

This clonotype was counted many times. What it binds is unknown. The ends lost 3 bases at V and 6 bases at J; junction bases unmatched: 4. The V gene's germline CDR1 is SGHVS and CDR2 FNYEAQ. This CDR3 is built from 14 residues. Sample time point: patch test 1, 2 weeks after DPC sensitization. Treatment given: therapeutic diphenylcyclopropenone sensitization with weekly scalp DPC. Researchers sampled blood before each patch test went on. The study used a library that attached unique molecular identifiers to individual cDNA molecules. TCRdb re-derived calls from the RACE reads in MiXCR, one entry per CDR3 protein. The table shows around 120,000 distinct CDR3 sequences, with roughly an eighth occurring only once. Regarding the study as a whole: There was a positive correlation between PT1 expanded TCR counts and patch test score.

This chain joins TRBV7-6 and TRBJ2-3; 9 positions agree with TRBD2. The clonotype was recovered from a woman aged 45-59 years with alopecia areata. Some clones in this sample may be carry-over from other donors' samples. The sample was whole blood, taken in connection with sensitization to the hapten diphenylcyclopropenone (DPC). CDR3 coding DNA: TGTGCCAGCAGCTTTTCTAGCGGGATGGATACGCAGTATTTT. Its translation: CASSFSSGMDTQYF.